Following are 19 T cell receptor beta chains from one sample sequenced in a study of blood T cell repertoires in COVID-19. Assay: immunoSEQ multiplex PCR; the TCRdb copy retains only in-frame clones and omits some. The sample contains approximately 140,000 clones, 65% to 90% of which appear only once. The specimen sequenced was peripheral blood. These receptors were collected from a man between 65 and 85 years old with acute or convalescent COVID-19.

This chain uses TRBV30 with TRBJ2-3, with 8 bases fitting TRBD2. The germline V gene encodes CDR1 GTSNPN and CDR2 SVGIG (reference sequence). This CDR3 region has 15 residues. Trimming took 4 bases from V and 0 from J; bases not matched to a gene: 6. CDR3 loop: CAWKRLALSTDTQYF. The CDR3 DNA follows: TGTGCCTGGAAGAGACTAGCGTTGAGCACAGATACGCAGTATTTT. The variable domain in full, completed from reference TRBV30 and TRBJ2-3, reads SQTIHQWPATLVQPVGSPLSLECTVEGTSNPNLYWYRQAAGRGLQLLFYSVGIGQISSEVPQNLSASRPQDRQFILSSKKLLLSDSGFYLCAWKRLALSTDTQYFGPGTRLTVL.

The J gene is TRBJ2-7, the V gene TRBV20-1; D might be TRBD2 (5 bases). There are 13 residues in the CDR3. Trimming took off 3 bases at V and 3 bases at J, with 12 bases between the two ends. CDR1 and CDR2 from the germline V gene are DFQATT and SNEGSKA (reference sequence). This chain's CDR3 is CSASWVEGYEQYF. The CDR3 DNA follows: TGCAGTGCTAGTTGGGTCGAGGGCTACGAGCAGTACTTC.

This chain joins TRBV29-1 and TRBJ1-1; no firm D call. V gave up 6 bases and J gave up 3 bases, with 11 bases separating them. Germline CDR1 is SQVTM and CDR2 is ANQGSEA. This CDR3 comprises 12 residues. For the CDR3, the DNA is TGCAGCGTCGGGCCGAGGGACACTGAAGCTTTCTTT. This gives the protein CSVGPRDTEAFF.

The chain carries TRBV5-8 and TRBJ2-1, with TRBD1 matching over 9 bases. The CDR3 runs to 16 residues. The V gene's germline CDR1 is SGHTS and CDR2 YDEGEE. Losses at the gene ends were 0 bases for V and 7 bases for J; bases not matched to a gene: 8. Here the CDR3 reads CASSLGQGVRGNEQFF. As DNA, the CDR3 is TGTGCCAGCAGCTTGGGACAGGGGGTCAGAGGGAATGAGCAGTTCTTC.

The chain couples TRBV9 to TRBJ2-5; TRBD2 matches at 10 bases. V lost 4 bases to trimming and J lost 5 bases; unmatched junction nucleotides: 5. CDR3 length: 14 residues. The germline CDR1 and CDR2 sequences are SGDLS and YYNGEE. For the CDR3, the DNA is TGTGCCAGCAGCCAGGAAGCGGGAGGGGAGACCCAGTACTTC. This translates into CASSQEAGGETQYF.

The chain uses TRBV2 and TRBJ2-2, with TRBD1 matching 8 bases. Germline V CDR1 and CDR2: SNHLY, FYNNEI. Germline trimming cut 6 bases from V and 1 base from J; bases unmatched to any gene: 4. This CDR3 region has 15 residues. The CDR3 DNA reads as TGTGCCAGCAGCTCAGGGGGCCTGAACACCGGGGAGCTGTTTTTT. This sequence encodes CASSSGGLNTGELFF. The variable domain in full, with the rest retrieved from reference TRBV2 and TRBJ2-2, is EPEVTQTPSHQVTQMGQEVILRCVPISNHLYFYWYRQILGQKVEFLVSFYNNEISEKSEIFDDQFSVERPDGSNFTLKIRSTKLEDSAMYFCASSSGGLNTGELFFGEGSRLTVL.

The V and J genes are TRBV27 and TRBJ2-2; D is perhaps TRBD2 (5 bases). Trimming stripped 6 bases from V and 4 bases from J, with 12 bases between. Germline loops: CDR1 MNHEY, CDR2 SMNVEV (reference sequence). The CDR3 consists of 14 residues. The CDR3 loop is CASRQTRGTGELFF. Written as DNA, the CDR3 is TGTGCCAGCAGACAAACCCGGGGCACCGGGGAGCTGTTTTTT.

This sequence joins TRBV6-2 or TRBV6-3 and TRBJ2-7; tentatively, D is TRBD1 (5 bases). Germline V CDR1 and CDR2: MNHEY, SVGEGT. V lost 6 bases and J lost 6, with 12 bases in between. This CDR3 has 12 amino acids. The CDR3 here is CASSPQGFEQYF. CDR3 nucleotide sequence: TGTGCCAGCAGCCCTCAGGGCTTCGAGCAGTACTTC.

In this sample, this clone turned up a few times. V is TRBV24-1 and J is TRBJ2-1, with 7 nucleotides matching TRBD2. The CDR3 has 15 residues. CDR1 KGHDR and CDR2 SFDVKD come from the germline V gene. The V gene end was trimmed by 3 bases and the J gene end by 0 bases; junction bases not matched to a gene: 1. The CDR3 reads CATSDPSGSYNEQFF. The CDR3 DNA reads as TGTGCCACCAGTGATCCTAGCGGCTCCTACAATGAGCAGTTCTTC.

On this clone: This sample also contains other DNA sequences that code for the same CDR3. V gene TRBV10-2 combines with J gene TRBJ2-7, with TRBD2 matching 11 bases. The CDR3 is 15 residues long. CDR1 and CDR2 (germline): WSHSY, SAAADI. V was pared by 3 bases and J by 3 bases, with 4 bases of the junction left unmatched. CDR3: CASSESLAGVYEQYF. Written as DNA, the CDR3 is TGCGCCAGCAGTGAATCACTAGCGGGGGTCTACGAGCAGTACTTC.

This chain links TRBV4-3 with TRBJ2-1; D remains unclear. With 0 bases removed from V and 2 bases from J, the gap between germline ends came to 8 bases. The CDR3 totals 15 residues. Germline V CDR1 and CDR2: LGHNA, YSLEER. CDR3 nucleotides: TGCGCCAGCAGCCAAGATTGGGCTACCTACAATGAGCAGTTCTTC. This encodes CASSQDWATYNEQFF.

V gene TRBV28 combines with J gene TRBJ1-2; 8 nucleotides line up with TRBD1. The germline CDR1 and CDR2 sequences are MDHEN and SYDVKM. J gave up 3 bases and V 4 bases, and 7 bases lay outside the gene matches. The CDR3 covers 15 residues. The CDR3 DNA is TGTGCCAGCAGTTACCCCGGACAGGGTTACTATGGCTACACCTTC. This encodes CASSYPGQGYYGYTF.

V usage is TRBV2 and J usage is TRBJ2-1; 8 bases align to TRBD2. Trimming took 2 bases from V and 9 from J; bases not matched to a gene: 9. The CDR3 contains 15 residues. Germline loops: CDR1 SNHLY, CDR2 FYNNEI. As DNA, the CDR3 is TGTGCCAGCAGTGAATCCGGGACTAGTATTGGTGAGCAGTTCTTC. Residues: CASSESGTSIGEQFF.

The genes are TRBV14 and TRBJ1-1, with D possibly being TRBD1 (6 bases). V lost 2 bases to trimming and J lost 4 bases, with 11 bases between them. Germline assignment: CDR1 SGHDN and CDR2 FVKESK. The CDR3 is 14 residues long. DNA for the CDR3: TGTGCCAGCAGCCAACAGGGGTCGAGCACTGAAGCTTTCTTT. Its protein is CASSQQGSSTEAFF.

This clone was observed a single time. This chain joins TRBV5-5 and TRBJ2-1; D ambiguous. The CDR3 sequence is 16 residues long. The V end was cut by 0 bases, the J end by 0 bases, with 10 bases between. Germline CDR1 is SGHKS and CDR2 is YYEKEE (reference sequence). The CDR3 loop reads CASSLASPSSYNEQFF. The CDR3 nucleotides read TGTGCCAGCAGCTTGGCCTCACCGAGCTCCTACAATGAGCAGTTCTTC.

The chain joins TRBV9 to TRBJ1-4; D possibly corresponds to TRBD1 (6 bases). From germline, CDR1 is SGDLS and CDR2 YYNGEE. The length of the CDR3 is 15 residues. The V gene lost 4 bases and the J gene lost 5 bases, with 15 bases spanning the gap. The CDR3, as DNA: TGTGCCAGCAGCCCCCGGGACAACTCAAATGAAAAACTGTTTTTT. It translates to CASSPRDNSNEKLFF.

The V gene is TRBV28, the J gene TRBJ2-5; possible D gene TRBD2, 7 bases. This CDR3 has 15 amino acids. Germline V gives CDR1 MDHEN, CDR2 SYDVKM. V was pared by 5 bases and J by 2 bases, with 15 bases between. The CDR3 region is CASSGGGAKQETQYF. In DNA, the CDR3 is TGTGCCAGCAGTGGGGGGGGCGCGAAACAAGAGACCCAGTACTTC.

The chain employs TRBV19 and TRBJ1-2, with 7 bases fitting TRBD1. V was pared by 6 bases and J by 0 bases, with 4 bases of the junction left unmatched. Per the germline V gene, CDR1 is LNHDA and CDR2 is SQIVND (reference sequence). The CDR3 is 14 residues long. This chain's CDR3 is CASRGTDPNYGYTF. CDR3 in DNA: TGTGCCAGTAGAGGGACAGATCCTAACTATGGCTACACCTTC.

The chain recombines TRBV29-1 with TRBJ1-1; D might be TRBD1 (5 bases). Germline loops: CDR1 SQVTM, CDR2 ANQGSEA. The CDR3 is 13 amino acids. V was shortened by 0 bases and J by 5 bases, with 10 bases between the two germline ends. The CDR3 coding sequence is TGCAGCGTTGAAGAGGCCCGGGGGACTGAAGCTTTCTTT. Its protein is CSVEEARGTEAFF.